This T cell receptor beta chain was profiled in a study of T cell repertoires in cytomegalovirus infection. For this clonotype: Its antigen is as yet unknown.

The germline gives CDR1 MDHEN, CDR2 SYDVKM. This CDR3 is built from 17 residues. V dropped 5 bases and J dropped 1 base, with 20 bases sitting between them. TCRdb used MiXCR to reprocess the reads, holding one entry per CDR3 protein. The sample contains 310,000 or so distinct CDR3 sequences, around 10% of which appear only once. Findings and caveats of the study: In two of eight donors, the top clonotype was HLA-C-restricted CMV-specific.

Input material: PBMCs. The TCR originated in a human donor in good health (CMV status not recorded). Some clones in this sample may be carry-over from other donors' samples. This chain joins TRBV28 and TRBJ1-1; D perhaps matches TRBD1 (5 bases). The DNA of the CDR3 is TGTGCCAGCAGTCCACCAAGGGCGAGGGGTCCGAACACTGAAGCTTTCTTT. Its protein is CASSPPRARGPNTEAFF.